The sequence of this TCR beta chain was determined in a study of blood T cell repertoires in COVID-19. V trimming: 5 bases; J trimming: 3 bases; junction bases outside the gene matches: 9. The germline CDR1 and CDR2 sequences are MNHNY and SVGAGI (reference sequence). This CDR3 has 15 amino acids. In the authors' workflow: Reference gene primer amplification gave nucleated cell count estimates. The protocol was immunoSEQ multiplex PCR, while the TCRdb copy is restricted to in-frame clones and leaves out a portion. The D gene and trimming were derived from the DNA, and the V and J assignments and clone size from that table. The data hold 110,000 or so clones, with 85% observed a single time.

The chain couples TRBV6-6 to TRBJ2-7; TRBD2 aligns across 8 bases. This clonotype was obtained from a human donor in a cohort sampled during active COVID-19. The sequenced sample consisted of peripheral blood. The chain's CDR3 is CASSPPGGFNYEQYF. For the CDR3, the DNA is TGTGCCAGCAGTCCGCCGGGGGGGTTCAACTACGAGCAGTACTTC.